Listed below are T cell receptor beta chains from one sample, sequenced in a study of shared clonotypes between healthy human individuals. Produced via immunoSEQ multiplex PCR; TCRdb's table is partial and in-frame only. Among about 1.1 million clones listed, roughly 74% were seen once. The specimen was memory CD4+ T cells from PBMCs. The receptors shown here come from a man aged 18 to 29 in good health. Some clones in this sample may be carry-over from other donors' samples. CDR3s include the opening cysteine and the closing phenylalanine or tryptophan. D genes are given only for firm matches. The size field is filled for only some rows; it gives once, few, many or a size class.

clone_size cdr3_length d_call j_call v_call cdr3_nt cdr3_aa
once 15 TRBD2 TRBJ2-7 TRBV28 TGTGCCAGCAGTCCCGGGACTAGCGGGGGCTACGAGCAGTACTTC CASSPGTSGGYEQYF
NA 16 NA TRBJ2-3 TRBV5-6 TGTGCCAGCAGCGCGGGGTGGTCAGGGGGCACAGATACGCAGTATTTT CASSAGWSGGTDTQYF
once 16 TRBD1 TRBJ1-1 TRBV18 TGTGCCAGCTCTCGCATCCCGACAGGGAATAAGGTCGAAGCTTTCTTT CASSRIPTGNKVEAFF
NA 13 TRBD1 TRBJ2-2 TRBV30 TGTGCCTGGAGGGACAGGGGCACCGGGGAGCTGTTTTTT CAWRDRGTGELFF
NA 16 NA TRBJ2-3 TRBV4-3 TGCGCCAGCAGCCAAGATCTAAGCGGGAGCACAGATACGCAGTATTTT CASSQDLSGSTDTQYF
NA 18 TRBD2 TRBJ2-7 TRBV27 TGTGCCAGCAGTTTACGCCCCCCCGGGACTAGCGGGAGCTACGAGCAGTACTTC CASSLRPPGTSGSYEQYF
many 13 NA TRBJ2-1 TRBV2 TGTGCCAGCAGGGGGTTAGCCCACAATGAGCAGTTCTTC CASRGLAHNEQFF
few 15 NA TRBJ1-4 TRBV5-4 TGTGCCAGCAGCTACTCAGGGGTCAGGAATGAAAAACTGTTTTTT CASSYSGVRNEKLFF
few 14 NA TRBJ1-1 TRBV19 TGTGCCAGTAGTTCCAGGACTTTGGGGGCTGAAGCTTTCTTT CASSSRTLGAEAFF
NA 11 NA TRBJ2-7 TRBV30 TGTGCCTGGAGTGCAGAGTACGAGCAGTACTTC CAWSAEYEQYF
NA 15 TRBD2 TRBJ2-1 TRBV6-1 TGTGCCAGCAGCTATGGACTAGCGGGAGTCAATGAGCAGTTCTTC CASSYGLAGVNEQFF
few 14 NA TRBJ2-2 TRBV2 TGTGCCAGCTGGGCCGGACCCTACACCGGGGAGCTGTTTTTT CASWAGPYTGELFF
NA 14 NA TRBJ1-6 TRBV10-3 TGTGCCATCAGGTCGAACCTCTATGGTCTTCCCCTCCACTTT CAIRSNLYGLPLHF
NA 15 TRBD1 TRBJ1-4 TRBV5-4 TGTGCCAGCAGCCGAGAGACAGGGAGGTTGGAGAAACTGTTTTTT CASSRETGRLEKLFF
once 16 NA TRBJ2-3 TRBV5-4 TGTGCCAGCAGCCTGATGGCGAGTACTAGCACAGATACGCAGTATTTT CASSLMASTSTDTQYF
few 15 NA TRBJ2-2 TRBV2 TGTGCCAGCAGGGTGGGTAACGCGAACACCGGGGAGCTGTTTTTT CASRVGNANTGELFF
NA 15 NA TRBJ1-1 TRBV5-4 TGTGCCAGCCTCGACCCCCAGGGTGGGAAGACTGAAGCTTTCTTT CASLDPQGGKTEAFF
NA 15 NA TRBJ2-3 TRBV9 TGTGCCAGCAGCCCCCATTCCGCGAGTGGAGATACGCAGTATTTT CASSPHSASGDTQYF
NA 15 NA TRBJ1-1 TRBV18 TGTGCCAGCTCACCACCTTCGATAGGCGACACTGAAGCTTTCTTT CASSPPSIGDTEAFF
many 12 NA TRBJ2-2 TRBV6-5 TGTGCCAGCAGGGATACTTTCGGGGAGCTGTTTTTT CASRDTFGELFF
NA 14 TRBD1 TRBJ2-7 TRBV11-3 TGTGCCAGCAGCCCGGAGGGACAGGGCTACGAGCAGTACTTC CASSPEGQGYEQYF
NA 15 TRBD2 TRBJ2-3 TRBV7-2 TGTGCCAGCACCCTACCAGCGGGGCTCACAGATACGCAGTATTTT CASTLPAGLTDTQYF
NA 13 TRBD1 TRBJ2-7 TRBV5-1 TGCGCCAGCAGCAAGGGACAGCGGTACGAGCAGTACTTC CASSKGQRYEQYF
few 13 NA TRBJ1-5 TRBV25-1 TGTGCCAGCAGTGAGGCAGGTCGGGAGGCCCAGCATTTT CASSEAGREAQHF
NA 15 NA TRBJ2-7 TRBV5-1 TGCGCCAGCAGCTTGGAGTTGCCAGGGATTTACGAGCAGTACTTC CASSLELPGIYEQYF
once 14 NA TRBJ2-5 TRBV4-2 TGTGCCAGCAGCCATGAGGGGGGCGGAGAGACCCAGTACTTC CASSHEGGGETQYF
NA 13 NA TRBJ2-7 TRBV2 TGTGCCAGCAGTGGACAGGCCTCCTACGAGCAGTACTTC CASSGQASYEQYF
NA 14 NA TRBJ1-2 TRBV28 TGTGCCAGCAGTTCCCCGGGACCGAACTATGGCTACACCTTC CASSSPGPNYGYTF
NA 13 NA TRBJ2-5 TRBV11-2 TGTGCCAGCAGCTTTACAGCTAAAGAGACCCAGTACTTC CASSFTAKETQYF
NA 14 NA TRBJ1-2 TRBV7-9 TGTGCCAGCAGCGCACAGGGTGGGAGCTATGGCTACACCTTC CASSAQGGSYGYTF
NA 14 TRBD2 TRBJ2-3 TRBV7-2 TGTGCCAGCACGGGACTCAGAGCGGGAGGAGGGCAGTATTTT CASTGLRAGGGQYF
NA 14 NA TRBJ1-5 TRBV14 TGTGCCAAGAAGATTTTGACAGTCAATCAGCCCCAGCATTTT CAKKILTVNQPQHF
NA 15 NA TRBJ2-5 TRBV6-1 TGTGCCAGCAGTGACCGATCGGGGAGTTGGGAGACCCAGTACTTC CASSDRSGSWETQYF
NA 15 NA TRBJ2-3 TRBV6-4 TGTGCCAGCAGTGAAGGGATTGGTGAGACAGATACGCAGTATTTT CASSEGIGETDTQYF
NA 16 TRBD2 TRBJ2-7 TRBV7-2 TGTGCCAGCAGCTTACACAGGAGCGGGAACTTGGGCGAGCAGTACTTC CASSLHRSGNLGEQYF
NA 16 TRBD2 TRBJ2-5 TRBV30 TGTGCCTGGAGTGTAGGCCTAGCGGGAGCTAGAGAGACCCAGTACTTC CAWSVGLAGARETQYF
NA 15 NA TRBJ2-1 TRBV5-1 TGCGCCAGCAATCTCGGGATAGCGGTTTACAATGAGCAGTTCTTC CASNLGIAVYNEQFF
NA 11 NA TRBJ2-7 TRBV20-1 TGCAGTGCTACCCCGTCCTACGAGCAGTACTTC CSATPSYEQYF
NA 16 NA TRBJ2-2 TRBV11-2 TGTGCCAGCAGCGTTGGGACCCTTTGGAACACCGGGGAGCTGTTTTTT CASSVGTLWNTGELFF
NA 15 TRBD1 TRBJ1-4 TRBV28 TGTGCCAGCAGCCCCTCGACAGGGAACAATGAAAAACTGTTTTTT CASSPSTGNNEKLFF
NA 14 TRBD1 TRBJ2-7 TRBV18 TGTGCCAGCTCACGGGACAGGATCGTCTACGAGCAGTACTTC CASSRDRIVYEQYF
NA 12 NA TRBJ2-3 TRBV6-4 TGTGCCAGCGGAGAAAGCACAGATACGCAGTATTTT CASGESTDTQYF
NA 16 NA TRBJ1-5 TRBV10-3 TGTGCCATCAGTAAGACCCCAGCGGGGAGCAATCAGCCCCAGCATTTT CAISKTPAGSNQPQHF
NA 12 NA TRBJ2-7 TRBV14 TGTGCCAGCAGCCTTCAACCCCCCGTGCAGTACTTC CASSLQPPVQYF
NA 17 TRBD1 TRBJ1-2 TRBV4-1 TGCGCCAGCAGCCAAGGACGGGGGACAGGCACCAACTATGGCTACACCTTC CASSQGRGTGTNYGYTF
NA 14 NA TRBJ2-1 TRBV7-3 TGTGCCAGCAGCTTAGATCCTGGCTACAATGAGCAGTTCTTC CASSLDPGYNEQFF
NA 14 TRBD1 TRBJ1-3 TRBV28 TGTGCCAGCCAGGGACAGCTCTCTGGAAACACCATATATTTT CASQGQLSGNTIYF
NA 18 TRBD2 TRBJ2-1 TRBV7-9 TGTGCCAGCAGCTTAGGCGGTTCCGGGACTAGCGGCTACAATGAGCAGTTCTTC CASSLGGSGTSGYNEQFF
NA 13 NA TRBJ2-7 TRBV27 TGTGCCAGCTCCCGGGACGTCTCCTACGAGCAGTACTTC CASSRDVSYEQYF
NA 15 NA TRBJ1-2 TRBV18 TGTGCCAGCTCACCACCTTCTCAGGGAGGTTATGGCTACACCTTC CASSPPSQGGYGYTF
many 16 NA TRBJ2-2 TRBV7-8 TGTGCCAGCAGCTTAGGAGGAGGGATAAGCACCGGGGAGCTGTTTTTT CASSLGGGISTGELFF
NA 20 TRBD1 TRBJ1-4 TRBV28 TGTGCCAGCAGCGGAAGATTGGGATTCGGACAGGGGGAGGGTTCTGAAAAACTGTTTTTT CASSGRLGFGQGEGSEKLFF
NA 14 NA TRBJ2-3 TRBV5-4 TGTGCCAGCAGCCCCTCGGCAGGCACAGATACGCAGTATTTT CASSPSAGTDTQYF
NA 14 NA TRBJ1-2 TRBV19 TGTGCCAGTATAGGAACAGCAACTAACTATGGCTACACCTTC CASIGTATNYGYTF
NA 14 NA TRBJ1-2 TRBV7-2 TGTGCCAGCAGCCTCCGACAGGCGAGCGATGGCTACACCTTC CASSLRQASDGYTF
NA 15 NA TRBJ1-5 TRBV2 TGTGCCAGCAAGGGGTCGGGGGCGAAAAATCAGCCCCAGCATTTT CASKGSGAKNQPQHF
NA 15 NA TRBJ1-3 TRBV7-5 TGTGCCAGAAGCTTTTTGAGAGACAGAAGAAACACCATATATTTT CARSFLRDRRNTIYF
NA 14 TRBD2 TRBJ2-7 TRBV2 TGTGCCAGCATCGAGGTACTAGCGGGAGGTGAGCAGTACTTC CASIEVLAGGEQYF
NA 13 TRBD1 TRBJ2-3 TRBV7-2 TGTGCCAGCAGCTCGGGACAGACAGATACGCAGTATTTT CASSSGQTDTQYF
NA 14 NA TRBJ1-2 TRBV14 TGTGCCAGCAGCCTCACCGGGATCCAGGGTGGCTACACCTTC CASSLTGIQGGYTF